Each of the 2 T cell receptor beta chains below was sequenced from the same sample in a study of OX40 agonist ivuxolimab in advanced cancers. Clones were read by immunoSEQ multiplex PCR, and TCRdb kept only the in-frame ones, dropping some. The data contain approximately 81,000 clones, about 85% of them seen just once; the ten biggest clones take up around 4.2%. Sequencing used CD4+ or CD8+ T cells sorted from blood, obtained in a trial of the OX40 agonist ivuxolimab. The source of these receptors is an adult with an advanced solid tumor such as melanoma, head and neck, liver or kidney cancer.

This chain connects TRBV21-1 to TRBJ2-5; TRBD2, the D gene given by the table, was not confirmed from the DNA. The J call may not be correct, given that the DNA end is closer to TRBJ2-7. TRBV21-1 is deemed a pseudogene. This CDR3 is 14 amino acids long. Here the CDR3 reads CASSKGSRDYEQYF. CDR3 nucleotide sequence: TGTGCCAGCAGCAAAGGCAGTCGCGACTACGAGCAGTACTTC.

This clone was observed a single time. As DNA, the CDR3 is TGTGCCAGCAGGAAGTTTGGGGACACCTATAGCAATCAGCCCCAGCATTTT. Encoded protein: CASRKFGDTYSNQPQHF. The chain combines TRBV2 with TRBJ1-5; maybe TRBD1 (6 bases). CDR1 and CDR2 from the germline V gene are SNHLY and FYNNEI. The CDR3 contains 17 residues. V was cut by 6 bases and J by 0 bases, with 18 bases left in between.